These 13 T cell receptor beta chains share one sample of origin, sequenced in a study of radiotherapy plus CTLA-4 blockade in lung cancer. The assay was immunoSEQ multiplex PCR, and TCRdb's table has in-frame clones only and misses some. The table lists over 45,000 clones, 70% to 85% of them singletons, with roughly 15% in the top ten. The material was peripheral blood, obtained from a patient treated with radiotherapy plus ipilimumab. The receptors originated from a human donor with non-small cell lung cancer who had a complete response to radiotherapy plus ipilimumab.

The chain joins TRBV4-3 to TRBJ1-1; D possibly corresponds to TRBD1 (6 bases). This CDR3 is 18 amino acids long. V dropped 0 bases and J dropped 1 base, with 18 bases sitting between them. Germline CDR1 reads LGHNA; CDR2 reads YSLEER. CDR3 DNA sequence: TGCGCCAGCAGCCAAGATCTGATGGGGGCACATAAGAACACTGAAGCTTTCTTT. It codes for CASSQDLMGAHKNTEAFF.

This clone has a handful of counts. The chain combines TRBV18 with TRBJ1-6, with D unclear. The CDR3 is made up of 14 amino acids. CDR1 is KGHSH, CDR2 LQKENI, per germline. The V and J ends lost 4 bases and 5 bases respectively, with 9 bases between them. DNA of the CDR3: TGTGCCAGCTCACGCGACGACAATAATTCACCCCTCCACTTT. It specifies CASSRDDNNSPLHF.

CDR3 sequence reads: CASSHPWGQDYYNEQFF. CDR3 DNA: TGCGCCAGCAGCCACCCCTGGGGACAGGACTACTACAATGAGCAGTTCTTC. The V gene is TRBV4-1, the J gene TRBJ2-1; 8 bases align to TRBD1. V gave up 3 bases and J gave up 3 bases; unmatched junction bases: 10. CDR3 length: 17 residues. CDR1 is MGHRA and CDR2 is YSYEKL in the germline V gene.

The chain couples TRBV30 to TRBJ2-3; 10 bases map to TRBD2. The CDR3 totals 14 residues. CDR1 GTSNPN and CDR2 SVGIG come from the germline V gene (reference sequence). The V segment lost 0 bases and the J segment 7 bases; nucleotides outside the gene matches: 4. In DNA form, the CDR3 reads TGTGCCTGGAGTGTAGCGGGGGGGCTAAATACGCAGTATTTT. Translating it yields CAWSVAGGLNTQYF.

The V call is TRBV2, the J call TRBJ1-6; no firm D call. This CDR3 has 13 residues. The germline V and J ends were trimmed by 4 bases and 8 bases, with 9 bases remaining between them. Germline lookup yields CDR1 SNHLY and CDR2 FYNNEI. The CDR3 is CASSVYRDSPLHF. For the CDR3, the DNA is TGTGCCAGCAGTGTTTACCGGGATTCACCCCTCCACTTT.

The V call is TRBV7-2, the J call TRBJ1-2, with 8 bases lining up with TRBD1. Germline values: CDR1 SGHTA, CDR2 FQGNSA. The CDR3 sequence is 13 residues long. V was clipped by 4 bases and J by 8 bases; unmatched bases: 6. In DNA form, the CDR3 reads TGTGCCAGCAGCTCAGGACAGGGAAGGGGCTACACCTTC. Translation: CASSSGQGRGYTF.

The V gene is TRBV7-2, the J gene TRBJ1-2; D uncertain. Germline V gene data show CDR1 as SGHTA and CDR2 as FQGNSA. V lost 5 bases, J lost 1 base, and 14 bases lay in between. CDR3 length equals 15 residues. Written as DNA, the CDR3 is TGTGCCAGCAGCCCCCAAAGAACGCGTAACTATGGCTACACCTTC. Translation gives CASSPQRTRNYGYTF.

The chain links TRBV19 to TRBJ1-2; 8 nucleotides align to TRBD1. The CDR3 covers 14 residues. J lost 8 bases, V lost 3 bases, and 8 bases had no gene match. CDR1 and CDR2 (germline): LNHDA, SQIVND (reference sequence). In DNA, the CDR3 is TGTGCCAGTAGTATGCCAGGGGGCAGTGGGGGCTACACCTTC. Its protein is CASSMPGGSGGYTF.

The rearrangement uses TRBV7-2 and TRBJ1-2; D gene unclear. Germline lookup yields CDR1 SGHTA and CDR2 FQGNSA. Deletions cut 4 bases from V and 0 bases from J, with 9 bases between. The CDR3 loop spans 14 amino acids. This CDR3 is CASSSGSTNYGYTF. CDR3 in DNA: TGTGCCAGCAGCTCGGGGTCTACTAACTATGGCTACACCTTC.

The chain has TRBV11-2 and TRBJ2-1; D possibly corresponds to TRBD2 (5 bases). The CDR3 contains 15 residues. V lost 5 bases, J lost 7 bases, and 18 bases lay in between. Germline V gene sequence: CDR1 SGHAT, CDR2 FQNNGV. Here the CDR3 DNA reads TGTGCCAGCAGCGGAAGGGTAGGAGGTGGGAATGAGCAGTTCTTC. This codes for CASSGRVGGGNEQFF. Drawing the rest from reference TRBV11-2 and TRBJ2-1, the complete variable domain is EAGVAQSPRYKIIEKRQSVAFWCNPISGHATLYWYQQILGQGPKLLIQFQNNGVVDDSQLPKDRFSAERLKGVDSTLKIQPAKLEDSAVYLCASSGRVGGGNEQFFGPGTRLTVL.

The rearrangement joins TRBV19 to TRBJ2-1; no clear D. The CDR3 has 15 amino acids. The V gene lost 4 bases and the J gene lost 6 bases, with 16 bases spanning the gap. The germline V gene encodes CDR1 LNHDA and CDR2 SQIVND (reference sequence). The CDR3: CASSTLPVFVNEQFF. DNA for the CDR3: TGTGCCAGTAGTACACTTCCCGTCTTCGTCAATGAGCAGTTCTTC.

The chain employs TRBV5-6 and TRBJ1-4; TRBD1 matches at 7 bases. Germline-derived CDR1 and CDR2 are SGHDT and YYEEEE. Trimming removed 2 bases from V and 1 base from J; junction bases left unmatched: 14. The CDR3 has 19 amino acids. CDR3 sequence (DNA): TGTGCCAGCAGCTTCGGGCAGGGGGGTTATCCCGTAACTAATGAAAAACTGTTTTTT. This encodes CASSFGQGGYPVTNEKLFF.

The chain links TRBV7-9 to TRBJ2-1; maybe TRBD1 (7 bases). Germline CDR1 and CDR2: SEHNR and FQNEAQ (reference sequence). V gave up 6 bases and J gave up 0 bases, with 18 bases separating them. The length of the CDR3 is 17 residues. The CDR3 reads CASSSGGTPSSYNEQFF. In DNA form, the CDR3 reads TGTGCCAGCAGTTCAGGGGGGACACCGAGCTCCTACAATGAGCAGTTCTTC.